The clone carrying this TCR beta chain was detected only a few times. Authors' data handling: It was from reference gene primer amplification that nucleated cell counts were estimated. Sequencing was performed with immunoSEQ multiplex PCR; in TCRdb, only in-frame clones are kept and a portion is missing. The V and J calls and the clone size are those of that table, but D and trimming were determined from the DNA. The table lists about 120,000 clones, roughly 90% of them singletons. This sample was included in a study of blood T cell repertoires in COVID-19. Study summary: Specimens from acute and convalescent COVID-19 originated in the United States, Italy and Spain. T cells, B-cell-depleted T cells, or PBMCs provided the cDNA or gDNA that served as material.

Germline CDR1 SGHRS, CDR2 YFSETQ. The CDR3 runs to 16 residues. V shed 4 bases, J shed 6 bases, and the junction held 11 bases outside the gene matches. Material for sequencing was peripheral blood. The receptor was isolated from a man aged 50 to 59 with acute or convalescent COVID-19. This chain links TRBV5-1 with TRBJ2-5; 11 bases match TRBD2. Here the CDR3 reads CASSPLSTSGTKTQYF. For the CDR3, the DNA is TGCGCCAGCAGCCCCCTCTCGACTAGCGGGACCAAGACCCAGTACTTC.